One and the same sample provided the 29 T cell receptor beta chains below, sequenced in a study of human T cells and chemical hapten exposure. TCRdb re-called the RACE reads with MiXCR, one entry per CDR3 protein. Of about 70,000 distinct CDR3 sequences in the sample, about 8% were seen once. The time point denotes: patch test 2, 6 weeks after DPC sensitization. Sample treatment: therapeutic diphenylcyclopropenone sensitization with weekly scalp DPC. This specimen consisted of whole blood, obtained in connection with sensitization to the hapten diphenylcyclopropenone (DPC). These TCRs come from a woman in her fifties or sixties with alopecia areata. Some clones in this sample may be carry-over from other donors' samples.

This clonotype was counted ten times or more. This rearrangement joins TRBV30 to TRBJ1-5; D is ambiguous. Germline assignment: CDR1 GTSNPN and CDR2 SVGIG (reference sequence). This CDR3 spans 12 amino acids. Trimming left V 0 bases short and J 7 bases short, with 7 bases between. As DNA, the CDR3 is TGTGCCTGGAGTGTACTTGGCCAGCCCCAGCATTTT. Amino acid sequence: CAWSVLGQPQHF.

In its sample, this clonotype was seen many times. The rearrangement links TRBV5-1 to TRBJ1-1; D is undetermined. The CDR3 is 14 residues long. The germline CDR1 and CDR2 sequences are SGHRS and YFSETQ. Trimming pared 5 bases from V and 0 bases from J, leaving 11 bases between. The CDR3 sequence is CASRRTLMNTEAFF. CDR3 coding DNA: TGCGCCAGCAGAAGGACCCTCATGAACACTGAAGCTTTCTTT.

The chain recombines TRBV3-1 with TRBJ2-1; D gene ambiguous. This CDR3 is built from 12 residues. V lost 4 bases and J 8 bases, leaving 9 bases between the germline ends. Germline V CDR1 and CDR2: LGHDT, YNNKEL (reference sequence). The CDR3 DNA reads as TGTGCCAGCAGCCTCTCGTGGTATGAGCAGTTCTTC. Translation gives CASSLSWYEQFF.

The chain carries TRBV7-8 and TRBJ1-6; D is possibly TRBD1 (5 bases). Germline loops: CDR1 SGHVS, CDR2 FQNEAQ. The CDR3 consists of 17 residues. Trimming shortened V by 1 base and J by 14 bases, and 24 bases separated the two germline ends. CDR3 coding DNA: TGTGCCAGCAGCTTAGGGAAAGATCGCCGATCATTAGGGGCCCTCCACTTT. Translation: CASSLGKDRRSLGALHF.

This clonotype came up many times. CDR3 sequence: CASSQDYADTQYF. The CDR3 DNA follows: TGCGCCAGCAGCCAAGATTACGCAGATACGCAGTATTTT. This chain joins TRBV4-3 and TRBJ2-3; D unclear. Trimming removed 0 bases at V and 4 bases at J, with 5 bases between. The CDR3 spans 13 residues. Germline-derived CDR1 and CDR2 are LGHNA and YSLEER.

The gene calls are TRBV12-3 or TRBV12-4 and TRBJ2-7; D uncertain. V was cut by 6 bases and J by 6 bases, with 12 bases left in between. The CDR3 extends over 12 amino acids. CDR3 nucleotide sequence: TGTGCCAGCAGGGATTCAGGCCCCGAGCAGTACTTC. It encodes CASRDSGPEQYF.

The CDR3: CASSQGWPGGFSGANVLTF. The CDR3 nucleotides read TGTGCCAGCAGCCAAGGGTGGCCGGGAGGGTTTTCTGGGGCCAACGTCCTGACTTTC. This chain joins TRBV3-1 and TRBJ2-6; 8 bases match TRBD2. The CDR3 has 19 residues. Trimming cost V 1 base and J 1 base; bases outside gene matches: 9. The germline gives CDR1 LGHDT, CDR2 YNNKEL (reference sequence).

Only a few counts were recorded for this clonotype. V gene TRBV11-2 combines with J gene TRBJ1-5; D is undetermined. CDR1 and CDR2 from the germline V gene are SGHAT and FQNNGV. The CDR3 contains 15 residues. Trimming shortened V by 2 bases and J by 0 bases, and 8 bases separated the two germline ends. The CDR3 reads CASSLSGVSNQPQHF. The DNA for the CDR3 is TGTGCCAGCAGCTTATCTGGAGTTAGCAATCAGCCCCAGCATTTT.

V is TRBV6-5 and J is TRBJ1-4; D uncertain. Germline V lookup: CDR1 MNHEY, CDR2 SVGAGI. The germline V and J ends were trimmed by 6 bases and 5 bases, with 16 bases remaining between them. This CDR3 spans 15 amino acids. The chain's CDR3 is CASRPQISRNEKLFF. In DNA, the CDR3 is TGTGCCAGCAGGCCCCAGATATCCAGGAATGAAAAACTGTTTTTT.

The chain links TRBV28 to TRBJ1-5, with D possibly TRBD1 on 5 matching bases. V lost 3 bases, J lost 5 bases, and 29 bases lay in between. The CDR3 is made up of 20 amino acids. Looked up from germline, CDR1 is MDHEN and CDR2 is SYDVKM. The CDR3 DNA reads as TGTGCCAGCAGTTTTTCCGGGACCTCCCCGGTCCGGGACCGGGATCAGCCCCAGCATTTT. This sequence encodes CASSFSGTSPVRDRDQPQHF.

This clonotype was counted only a few times. This chain uses TRBV7-7 with TRBJ2-5; TRBD1 is a possible D gene (5 bases). The V gene lost 5 bases and the J gene lost 4 bases, with 11 bases spanning the gap. Germline-derived CDR1 and CDR2 are SSHAT and FNYEAQ (reference sequence). The CDR3 sequence is 13 residues long. The CDR3 is CASSLRVRETQYF. Written as DNA, the CDR3 is TGTGCCAGCAGCCTCAGGGTCCGAGAGACCCAGTACTTC.

The gene calls are TRBV4-1 and TRBJ1-3; possibly TRBD1 for D (5 bases). V was pared by 3 bases and J by 0 bases, with 6 bases between. CDR3 size: 14 residues. The germline gives CDR1 MGHRA, CDR2 YSYEKL. The CDR3 DNA is TGCGCCAGCAGCCACGACAGCTCTGGAAACACCATATATTTT. Translated: CASSHDSSGNTIYF.

This chain connects TRBV7-8 to TRBJ2-1; 7 positions agree with TRBD2. The CDR3 has 18 amino acids. The junction had 9 bases not matched to a gene; V was cut back by 1 base and J by 0 bases. The V gene's germline CDR1 is SGHVS and CDR2 FQNEAQ. The CDR3 here is CASSLDRWEGTSYNEQFF. CDR3 DNA: TGTGCCAGCAGCTTAGATCGATGGGAGGGGACCTCCTACAATGAGCAGTTCTTC.

This clonotype was counted many times. CDR3 sequence: CASSDPRSDLTF. CDR3 sequence (DNA): TGTGCCAGCAGTGACCCCCGGAGCGACCTGACTTTC. The rearrangement links TRBV2 to TRBJ2-6, with D uncertain. V lost 3 bases and J lost 15, with 12 bases in between. The CDR3 spans 12 residues. Germline-derived CDR1 and CDR2 are SNHLY and FYNNEI.

This clonotype has more than one count but fewer than ten. The chain uses TRBV6-1 and TRBJ1-1, with unresolved D. The CDR3 spans 17 residues. The germline gives CDR1 MNHNS, CDR2 SASEGT. V was cut by 6 bases and J by 3 bases, with 23 bases left in between. The CDR3 sequence: CASRSPDGAGRHTEAFF. DNA for the CDR3: TGTGCCAGCAGATCTCCGGACGGAGCCGGTCGCCACACTGAAGCTTTCTTT.

This clonotype was counted ten times or more. This chain joins TRBV5-1 and TRBJ1-1; 7 bases map to TRBD1. The germline V gene has CDR1 SGHRS and CDR2 YFSETQ. The CDR3 runs 16 residues. Trimming cost V 2 bases and J 2 bases; bases outside gene matches: 9. CDR3 region: CASSLIQGGGNTEAFF. The CDR3 region has the DNA TGCGCCAGCAGCTTAATTCAGGGGGGGGGAAACACTGAAGCTTTCTTT. Full variable domain (remainder filled in from reference TRBV5-1 and TRBJ1-1): KAGVTQTPRYLIKTRGQQVTLSCSPISGHRSVSWYQQTPGQGLQFLFEYFSETQRNKGNFPGRFSGRQFSNSRSEMNVSTLELGDSALYLCASSLIQGGGNTEAFFGQGTRLTVV.

This clonotype was detected a few times. The chain links TRBV5-1 to TRBJ2-3, with D perhaps matching TRBD1 or TRBD2 (7 bases each). Trimming removed 4 bases at V and 2 bases at J, with 14 bases between. Germline CDR1 SGHRS, CDR2 YFSETQ. The CDR3 is 15 residues long. CDR3 sequence reads: CASSLQGGPTDTQYF. In DNA, the CDR3 is TGCGCCAGCAGCCTCCAGGGGGGGCCCACAGATACGCAGTATTTT.

This clonotype was counted a few times. This sequence joins TRBV29-1 and TRBJ2-1; the D gene is possibly TRBD2 (6 bases). The length of the CDR3 is 11 residues. V was shortened by 4 bases and J by 9 bases, with 10 bases between the two germline ends. Germline V gene lookup returns CDR1 SQVTM and CDR2 ANQGSEA. This CDR3 reads CSVVEGGEQFF. CDR3 DNA: TGCAGCGTTGTGGAGGGAGGTGAGCAGTTCTTC.

This clonotype was detected many times. The chain links TRBV7-9 to TRBJ1-6; tentatively, D is TRBD1 (6 bases). The germline CDR1 and CDR2 sequences are SEHNR and FQNEAQ (reference sequence). The CDR3 loop spans 19 amino acids. V lost 0 bases to trimming and J lost 0 bases, with 15 bases between them. The CDR3 nucleotides are TGTGCCAGCAGCTTAGCCGGACAGCTATCGAGCTCCTATAATTCACCCCTCCACTTT. This codes for CASSLAGQLSSSYNSPLHF.

The chain has TRBV11-3 and TRBJ1-1; 7 bases agree with TRBD1. Germline trimming cut 1 base from V and 4 bases from J; bases unmatched to any gene: 9. Germline-derived CDR1 and CDR2 are SGHNT and YENEEA. CDR3 length: 16 amino acids. CDR3 nucleotide sequence: TGTGCCAGCAGCTTAGCGGGGGGACAGATGGGCACTGAAGCTTTCTTT. Translated, it gives CASSLAGGQMGTEAFF. The full variable domain, completed using reference TRBV11-3 and TRBJ1-1, is EAGVVQSPRYKIIEKKQPVAFWCNPISGHNTLYWYLQNLGQGPELLIRYENEEAVDDSQLPKDRFSAERLKGVDSTLKIQPAELGDSAVYLCASSLAGGQMGTEAFFGQGTRLTVV.

The chain joins TRBV20-1 to TRBJ2-1; a weak D match, TRBD2 (5 bases). Germline V gene data show CDR1 as DFQATT and CDR2 as SNEGSKA (reference sequence). The CDR3 contains 13 residues. With 1 base removed from V and 8 bases from J, the gap between germline ends came to 12 bases. CDR3 sequence (DNA): TGCAGTGCTAGAGTCGGGGTAGTGGATGAGCAGTTCTTC. This sequence encodes CSARVGVVDEQFF.

This clonotype was observed many times. The V and J genes are TRBV20-1 and TRBJ2-5, with D possibly TRBD1 on 6 matching bases. This CDR3 spans 12 amino acids. Per germline, CDR1 DFQATT and CDR2 SNEGSKA (reference sequence). V was trimmed by 6 bases and J by 7 bases, leaving 15 bases between them. CDR3 amino acids: CSATGQRRTQYF. The CDR3 region has the DNA TGCAGTGCGACAGGTCAGCGAAGGACCCAGTACTTC.

This clonotype turned up a few times. CDR3 coding DNA: TGTGCCAGCAGCTCCACTGAAGGGGGGGGTGAGCAGTTCTTC. This gives the protein CASSSTEGGGEQFF. The gene calls are TRBV11-3 and TRBJ2-1, with a possible D match to TRBD2 (7 bases). Trimming shortened V by 4 bases and J by 9 bases, and 16 bases separated the two germline ends. The CDR3 has 14 residues. The germline gives CDR1 SGHNT, CDR2 YENEEA.

The chain joins TRBV6-2 or TRBV6-3 to TRBJ2-3, with 11 bases lining up with TRBD2. J lost 0 bases, V lost 4 bases, and 3 bases had no gene match. Germline V gene data show CDR1 as MNHEY and CDR2 as SVGEGT. The CDR3 is 16 amino acids. The CDR3 region has the DNA TGTGCCAGCAGTTTTTGGACTAGCGGGAGCACAGATACGCAGTATTTT. Translated: CASSFWTSGSTDTQYF.

The sample holds many counts of this clonotype. The chain recombines TRBV27 with TRBJ1-1; D is unclear. Per the germline V gene, CDR1 is MNHEY and CDR2 is SMNVEV (reference sequence). V lost 2 bases and J 0 bases, leaving 4 bases between the germline ends. The CDR3 has 13 residues. CDR3 DNA sequence: TGTGCCAGCAGTTTACAGGTGAACACTGAAGCTTTCTTT. It yields the protein CASSLQVNTEAFF.

In its sample, this clonotype was seen many times. This chain connects TRBV7-2 to TRBJ2-3, with D perhaps TRBD2 (5 bases). The germline V gene encodes CDR1 SGHTA and CDR2 FQGNSA. Trimming took off 5 bases at V and 3 bases at J, with 9 bases between the two ends. The CDR3 has 13 amino acids. CDR3 loop: CASSTGLTDTQYF. CDR3 DNA: TGTGCCAGCAGCACCGGACTTACAGATACGCAGTATTTT.

The chain carries TRBV7-2 and TRBJ1-6, with a tentative D call TRBD1 (6 bases). V was shortened by 3 bases and J by 7 bases, with 10 bases between the two germline ends. CDR1 SGHTA and CDR2 FQGNSA come from the germline V gene. This CDR3 is built from 14 residues. The CDR3 region is CASSFGQTNSPLHF. CDR3 nucleotide sequence: TGTGCCAGCAGCTTCGGACAGACAAATTCACCCCTCCACTTT.

This clonotype was counted many times. This chain joins TRBV27 and TRBJ2-2, with 11 bases identical to TRBD2. The CDR3 consists of 16 residues. V trimming: 6 bases; J trimming: 2 bases; junction bases outside the gene matches: 5. Germline V gene lookup returns CDR1 MNHEY and CDR2 SMNVEV (reference sequence). The CDR3 bases are TGTGCCAGCAGGGTACTAGCGGGGGATAACACCGGGGAGCTGTTTTTT. Its protein is CASRVLAGDNTGELFF.

This clonotype was picked up a small number of times. V is TRBV5-4 and J is TRBJ2-5; 7 bases are a match to TRBD2. Germline values: CDR1 SGHNT, CDR2 YYREEE (reference sequence). V lost 4 bases and J lost 5; bases outside the gene matches: 11. This CDR3 spans 15 amino acids. Here the CDR3 DNA reads TGTGCCAGCAGCCCCGGGACTCGGGGGGAGGAGACCCAGTACTTC. It yields the protein CASSPGTRGEETQYF.